The 26 T cell receptor beta chains presented below share a single source sample, sequenced in a study of T cells in Graves' hyperthyroidism and ophthalmopathy. It was RNA transcripts that yielded the amplified TCR beta CDR3 regions. Initially, a first-round RT-PCR of the TCR CDR3 employed the HTBI primer set. Each CDR3 protein gets one entry after TCRdb re-called the multiplex PCR reads with MiXCR. The data show some 370,000 distinct CDR3 sequences, roughly 15% seen once. Sequencing used blood. These receptors came from a woman in her twenties or thirties with Graves' hyperthyroidism that later progressed to Graves' ophthalmopathy.

The rearrangement joins TRBV5-1 to TRBJ2-1; D gene unclear. The CDR3 extends over 15 amino acids. Germline assignment: CDR1 SGHRS and CDR2 YFSETQ. V was cut by 2 bases and J by 2 bases, with 11 bases left in between. CDR3 coding DNA: TGCGCCAGCAGCTTTGAAGGGTCCGCCTACAATGAGCAGTTCTTC. Translation: CASSFEGSAYNEQFF. Combining the CDR3 with reference TRBV5-1 and TRBJ2-1 gives the whole variable domain KAGVTQTPRYLIKTRGQQVTLSCSPISGHRSVSWYQQTPGQGLQFLFEYFSETQRNKGNFPGRFSGRQFSNSRSEMNVSTLELGDSALYLCASSFEGSAYNEQFFGPGTRLTVL.

At least ten counts were recorded for this clonotype. This chain connects TRBV10-2 to TRBJ1-1, with a possible D match to TRBD1 (6 bases). Trimming pared 6 bases from V and 3 bases from J, leaving 11 bases between. This CDR3 comprises 13 residues. Germline CDR1 is WSHSY and CDR2 is SAAADI. The CDR3 sequence: CASREQGDTEAFF. CDR3 nucleotides: TGCGCCAGCAGGGAACAGGGCGACACTGAAGCTTTCTTT.

The chain couples TRBV20-1 to TRBJ2-5; TRBD1 matches 11 bases. J lost 7 bases, V lost 0 bases, and 16 bases had no gene match. This CDR3 region has 18 residues. Germline loops: CDR1 DFQATT, CDR2 SNEGSKA (reference sequence). The CDR3 DNA follows: TGCAGTGCTAGAGATCAGGGTGGGGGGACAGGGGGTTTAGGGACCCAGTACTTC. It yields the protein CSARDQGGGTGGLGTQYF.

This clonotype occurred many times. The chain carries TRBV20-1 and TRBJ2-7, with 9 bases aligning to TRBD1. CDR3 length equals 14 residues. Germline V lookup: CDR1 DFQATT, CDR2 SNEGSKA (reference sequence). V lost 0 bases, J lost 3 bases, and 3 bases stayed unmatched. The CDR3 nucleotides are TGCAGTGCTAGAGAGGGACAGGGCGACTACGAGCAGTACTTC. As protein: CSAREGQGDYEQYF.

The chain uses TRBV29-1 and TRBJ2-3; 11 bases fit TRBD2. The ends lost 2 bases at V and 4 bases at J; junction bases unmatched: 5. This CDR3 contains 15 residues. Germline CDR1 is SQVTM and CDR2 is ANQGSEA. The CDR3, as DNA: TGCAGCGTTGAACATAGCGGGAGGGCCGCAGATACGCAGTATTTT. It specifies CSVEHSGRAADTQYF.

This clonotype was observed a few times. The chain joins TRBV29-1 to TRBJ2-2; possibly TRBD2 for D (5 bases). The germline CDR1 and CDR2 sequences are SQVTM and ANQGSEA. This CDR3 comprises 12 residues. V was cut by 8 bases and J by 6 bases, with 13 bases left in between. CDR3 nucleotide sequence: TGCAGCCCCCAAAGGGAGCCCGGGGAGCTGTTTTTT. Its translation: CSPQREPGELFF.

This clonotype was found many times. The chain has TRBV27 and TRBJ1-5; 7 nucleotides match TRBD1. The CDR3 consists of 19 residues. CDR1 and CDR2 (germline): MNHEY, SMNVEV (reference sequence). V shed 10 bases and J 0 bases; nucleotides not matched to a gene: 21. The CDR3 here is CATDREGECDINSNQPQHF. The CDR3 bases are TGTGCCACCGACAGGGAAGGGGAATGTGATATCAATAGCAATCAGCCCCAGCATTTT.

This clonotype was counted a few times. The rearrangement links TRBV4-1 to TRBJ1-2, with D unclear. The CDR3 length is 14 residues. Germline V gives CDR1 MGHRA, CDR2 YSYEKL. V shed 0 bases and J shed 8 bases, with 13 bases lying between them. As DNA, the CDR3 is TGCGCCAGCAGCCAAGAGGGAAGGGCCCAAGGCTACACCTTC. Translated, it gives CASSQEGRAQGYTF.

V usage is TRBV5-1 and J usage is TRBJ2-3, with 8 bases that match TRBD1. From germline, CDR1 is SGHRS and CDR2 YFSETQ. V was pared by 5 bases and J by 2 bases, with 4 bases of the junction left unmatched. The CDR3 spans 14 residues. CDR3 nucleotides: TGCGCCAGCAGTAGGACAGGGTACACAGATACGCAGTATTTT. Protein product: CASSRTGYTDTQYF.

This clonotype was counted many times. The chain carries TRBV5-1 and TRBJ2-2; 7 bases map to TRBD1. Germline CDR1 SGHRS, CDR2 YFSETQ. CDR3 size: 17 residues. The V gene end was trimmed by 4 bases and the J gene end by 5 bases; junction bases not matched to a gene: 14. The CDR3 region has the DNA TGCGCCAGCAGCCCATACCCACGACAGGGATATACCGGGGAGCTGTTTTTT. Protein sequence: CASSPYPRQGYTGELFF.

This clonotype was seen repeatedly, ten times or more. The chain uses TRBV29-1 and TRBJ1-2; the D gene is possibly TRBD1 (5 bases). Germline V CDR1 and CDR2: SQVTM, ANQGSEA. V was pared by 4 bases and J by 8 bases, with 14 bases between. CDR3 size: 12 residues. This CDR3 reads CSVVGGMGGYTF. The CDR3 bases are TGCAGCGTTGTCGGGGGGATGGGGGGCTACACCTTC.

At least ten counts were recorded for this clonotype. The chain is built from TRBV18 and TRBJ2-7, with a tentative D call TRBD1 (6 bases). CDR3 size: 14 residues. From germline, CDR1 is KGHSH and CDR2 LQKENI. V was cut by 1 base and J by 1 base, with 8 bases left in between. CDR3 region: CASSPLQGSYEQYF. CDR3 bases: TGTGCCAGCTCACCACTGCAGGGGTCCTACGAGCAGTACTTC. The whole variable domain, filled in from reference TRBV18 and TRBJ2-7, reads NAGVMQNPRHLVRRRGQEARLRCSPMKGHSHVYWYRQLPEEGLKFMVYLQKENIIDESGMPKERFSAEFPKEGPSILRIQQVVRGDSAAYFCASSPLQGSYEQYFGPGTRLTVT.

The CDR3 DNA reads as TGTGCCTGGAGTCGGGACACAGGGGGGAAGGTCACCGGGGAGCTGTTTTTT. Translating it yields CAWSRDTGGKVTGELFF. The rearrangement uses TRBV30 and TRBJ2-2, with 8 nucleotides matching TRBD1. Germline CDR1 reads GTSNPN; CDR2 reads SVGIG (reference sequence). V was clipped by 2 bases and J by 4 bases; unmatched bases: 12. This CDR3 is built from 17 residues.

Points on this clonotype: This could be a read error, since a much larger clone is one nucleotide away. The gene calls are TRBV28 and TRBJ1-2; the D gene is possibly TRBD1 (5 bases). The CDR3 spans 12 residues. Germline V gene sequence: CDR1 MDHEN, CDR2 SYDVKM. CDR3 residues: CASRGDNYGHTF. CDR3 coding DNA: TGTGCCAGCAGGGGGGATAACTATGGCCACACCTTC.

At least ten counts were recorded for this clonotype. The chain's CDR3 is CSAGRLLQETQYF. The CDR3 nucleotides are TGCAGTGCCGGTCGCCTCCTTCAAGAGACCCAGTACTTC. The chain uses TRBV20-1 and TRBJ2-5; unclear D gene. V gave up 6 bases and J gave up 2 bases, with 13 bases separating them. The CDR3 contains 13 residues. Germline V gives CDR1 DFQATT, CDR2 SNEGSKA (reference sequence).

The rearrangement links TRBV2 to TRBJ2-5; 11 nucleotides line up with TRBD1. V was clipped by 3 bases and J by 5 bases; unmatched bases: 5. The germline V gene has CDR1 SNHLY and CDR2 FYNNEI. The CDR3 covers 15 residues. CDR3 in amino acids: CASSDGTGGRETQYF. In nucleotides, the CDR3 is TGTGCCAGCAGTGACGGGACAGGGGGTAGGGAGACCCAGTACTTC.

This chain joins TRBV14 and TRBJ2-1; D may be TRBD1 or TRBD2 (5 bases each). The CDR3 is 14 amino acids. CDR1 is SGHDN, CDR2 FVKESK, per germline. V shed 6 bases and J shed 2 bases, with 11 bases lying between them. The CDR3: CASRFGGAYNEQFF. CDR3 bases: TGTGCCAGCAGATTTGGGGGAGCCTACAATGAGCAGTTCTTC.

In its sample, this clonotype was seen many times. The chain combines TRBV2 with TRBJ2-7; perhaps TRBD1 as D (6 bases). The CDR3 totals 14 residues. With 5 bases removed from V and 1 base from J, the gap between germline ends came to 12 bases. The V gene's germline CDR1 is SNHLY and CDR2 FYNNEI. CDR3 DNA sequence: TGTGCCAGCAGTAACCGGGACATATCCTACGAGCAGTACTTC. This sequence encodes CASSNRDISYEQYF.

This clonotype was observed a few times. At one end the junction does not follow the germline gene, possibly because of a read error. The chain couples TRBV20-1 to TRBJ1-2; D unresolved. CDR3 length equals 12 residues. The germline CDR1 and CDR2 sequences are DFQATT and SNEGSKA (reference sequence). The chain's CDR3 is CSVRINYYGYTF. CDR3 DNA sequence: TGCAGTGTTAGAATTAACTACTATGGCTACACCTTC.

This chain joins TRBV6-2 or TRBV6-3 and TRBJ2-1; D gene ambiguous. Germline CDR1 is MNHEY and CDR2 is SVGEGT. V was pared by 8 bases and J by 8 bases, with 13 bases between. This CDR3 is 12 amino acids long. CDR3 residues: CASRTLGDEQFF. The DNA for the CDR3 is TGTGCCAGCCGAACTCTCGGCGATGAGCAGTTCTTC.

This clonotype was seen at least ten times. This chain connects TRBV28 to TRBJ1-5; D perhaps matches TRBD1 (5 bases). Trimming pared 4 bases from V and 0 bases from J, leaving 13 bases between. Germline V gene data show CDR1 as MDHEN and CDR2 as SYDVKM. This CDR3 comprises 16 residues. This chain's CDR3 is CASSSQGLDSNQPQHF. CDR3 DNA sequence: TGTGCCAGCAGTTCGCAGGGACTTGATAGCAATCAGCCCCAGCATTTT.

This clonotype was counted ten times or more. This sequence joins TRBV7-9 and TRBJ1-1; D is possibly TRBD1 (6 bases). Looked up from germline, CDR1 is SEHNR and CDR2 is FQNEAQ (reference sequence). Trimming took off 5 bases at V and 5 bases at J, with 18 bases between the two ends. This CDR3 is built from 15 residues. As DNA, the CDR3 is TGTGCCAGCAGCGGCCGGGGGGCTTTGGGGACTGAAGCTTTCTTT. This translates into CASSGRGALGTEAFF.

V usage is TRBV28 and J usage is TRBJ2-3; no clear D gene. The CDR3 runs 14 residues. Germline CDR1 MDHEN, CDR2 SYDVKM. V was pared by 5 bases and J by 2 bases, with 11 bases between. CDR3 in DNA: TGTGCCAGCAGTCCAACGGCCTTCACAGATACGCAGTATTTT. Its translation is CASSPTAFTDTQYF.

J is TRBJ2-1 and V is TRBV6-1, with D unresolved. V lost 2 bases, J lost 5 bases, and 10 bases lay in between. The CDR3 spans 14 residues. Germline lookup yields CDR1 MNHNS and CDR2 SASEGT. The CDR3 sequence is CASSEPGPNNEQFF. In DNA, the CDR3 is TGTGCCAGCAGTGAACCGGGCCCTAACAATGAGCAGTTCTTC.

The chain carries TRBV5-1 and TRBJ2-6, with 12 nucleotides matching TRBD1. The trim removed 2 bases at V and 0 bases at J, leaving 9 bases unmatched. The germline gives CDR1 SGHRS, CDR2 YFSETQ. CDR3 length: 20 amino acids. CDR3 DNA: TGCGCCAGCAGCTTACTAATACCGGGACAGGGGGCCTCTGGGGCCAACGTCCTGACTTTC. This sequence encodes CASSLLIPGQGASGANVLTF.

This clonotype was picked up many times. The chain combines TRBV2 with TRBJ1-6, with D possibly matching TRBD1 (6 bases). The CDR3 consists of 15 residues. Between the trimmed V and J ends, which lost 0 bases and 4 bases, there was a span of 7 bases. Germline loops: CDR1 SNHLY, CDR2 FYNNEI. This chain's CDR3 is CASSEAQGYNSPLHF. The CDR3 DNA reads as TGTGCCAGCAGTGAAGCGCAGGGGTATAATTCACCCCTCCACTTT.